This T cell receptor beta chain was identified during a study of cytomegalovirus exposure and HLA in healthy donors. Sequencing was performed with immunoSEQ multiplex PCR; in TCRdb, only in-frame clones are kept and a portion is missing. In the table there are over 200,000 clones, almost 90% of which are singletons. V lost 6 bases to trimming and J lost 2 bases, with 18 bases between them. Germline CDR1 reads SNHLY; CDR2 reads FYNNEI. The CDR3 totals 16 residues. Sample: PBMCs. The chain recombines TRBV2 with TRBJ2-3; D is unclear. This clonotype was obtained from a woman between 18 and 29 years old in good health and CMV-seronegative. For the CDR3, the DNA is TGTGCCAGCAGCTTGACTGGCGCGGTCTACACAGATACGCAGTATTTT. Residues: CASSLTGAVYTDTQYF.